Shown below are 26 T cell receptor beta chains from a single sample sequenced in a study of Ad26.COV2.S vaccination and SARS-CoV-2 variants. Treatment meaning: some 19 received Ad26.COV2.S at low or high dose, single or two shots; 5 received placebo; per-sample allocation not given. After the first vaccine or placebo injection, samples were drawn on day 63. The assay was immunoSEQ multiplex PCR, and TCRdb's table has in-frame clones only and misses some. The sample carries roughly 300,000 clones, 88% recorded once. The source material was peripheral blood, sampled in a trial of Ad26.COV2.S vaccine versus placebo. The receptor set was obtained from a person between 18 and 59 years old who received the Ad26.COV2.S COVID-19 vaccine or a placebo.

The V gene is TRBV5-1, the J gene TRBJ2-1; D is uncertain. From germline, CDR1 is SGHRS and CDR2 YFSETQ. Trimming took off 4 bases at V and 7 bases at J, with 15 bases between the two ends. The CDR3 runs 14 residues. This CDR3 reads CASSPETGRNEQFF. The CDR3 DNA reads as TGCGCCAGCAGCCCCGAAACCGGTCGGAATGAGCAGTTCTTC.

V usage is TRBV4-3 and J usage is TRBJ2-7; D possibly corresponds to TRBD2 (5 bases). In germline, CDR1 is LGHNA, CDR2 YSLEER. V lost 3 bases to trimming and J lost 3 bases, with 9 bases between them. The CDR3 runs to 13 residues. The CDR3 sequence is CASSHGDGYEQYF. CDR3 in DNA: TGCGCCAGCAGCCACGGGGATGGCTACGAGCAGTACTTC.

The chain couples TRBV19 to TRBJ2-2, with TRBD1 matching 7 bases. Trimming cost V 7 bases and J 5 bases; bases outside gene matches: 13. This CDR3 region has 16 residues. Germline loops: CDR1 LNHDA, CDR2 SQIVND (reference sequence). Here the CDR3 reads CASTTRRGRGTGELFF. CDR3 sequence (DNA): TGTGCCAGTACCACCCGAAGGGGGCGCGGAACCGGGGAGCTGTTTTTT. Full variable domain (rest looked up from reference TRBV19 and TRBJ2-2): DGGITQSPKYLFRKEGQNVTLSCEQNLNHDAMYWYRQDPGQGLRLIYYSQIVNDFQKGDIAEGYSVSREKKESFPLTVTSAQKNPTAFYLCASTTRRGRGTGELFFGEGSRLTVL.

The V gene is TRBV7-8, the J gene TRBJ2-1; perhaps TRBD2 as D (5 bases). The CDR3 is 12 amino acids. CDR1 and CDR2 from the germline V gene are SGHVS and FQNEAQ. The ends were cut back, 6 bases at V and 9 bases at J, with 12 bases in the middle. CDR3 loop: CASRTLAGEQFF. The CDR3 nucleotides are TGTGCCAGCAGGACCCTGGCGGGTGAGCAGTTCTTC.

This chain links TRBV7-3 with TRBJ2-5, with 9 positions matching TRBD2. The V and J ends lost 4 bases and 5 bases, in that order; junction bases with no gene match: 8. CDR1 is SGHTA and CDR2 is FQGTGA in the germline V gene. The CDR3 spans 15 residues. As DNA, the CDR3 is TGTGCCAGCAGCTCGATTAGCGGGAGTTTTGAGACCCAGTACTTC. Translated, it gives CASSSISGSFETQYF.

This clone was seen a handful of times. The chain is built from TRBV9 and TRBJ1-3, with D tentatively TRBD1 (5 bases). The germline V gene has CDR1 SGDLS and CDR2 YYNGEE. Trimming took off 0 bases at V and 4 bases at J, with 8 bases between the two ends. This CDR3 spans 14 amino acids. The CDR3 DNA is TGTGCCAGCAGCGTAGAAGGGGACGGAAACACCATATATTTT. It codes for CASSVEGDGNTIYF. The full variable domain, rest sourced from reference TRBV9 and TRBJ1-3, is DSGVTQTPKHLITATGQRVTLRCSPRSGDLSVYWYQQSLDQGLQFLIQYYNGEERAKGNILERFSAQQFPDLHSELNLSSLELGDSALYFCASSVEGDGNTIYFGEGSWLTVV.

CDR3 amino acids: CASSIGAVRRGEKLFF. CDR3 in DNA: TGTGCCAGTAGTATTGGGGCGGTTCGACGGGGAGAAAAACTGTTTTTT. The rearrangement joins TRBV19 to TRBJ1-4, with D maybe TRBD1 (5 bases). The CDR3 covers 16 residues. Trimming shortened V by 3 bases and J by 8 bases, and 19 bases separated the two germline ends. Germline V lookup: CDR1 LNHDA, CDR2 SQIVND (reference sequence). Full variable domain (missing parts from reference TRBV19 and TRBJ1-4): DGGITQSPKYLFRKEGQNVTLSCEQNLNHDAMYWYRQDPGQGLRLIYYSQIVNDFQKGDIAEGYSVSREKKESFPLTVTSAQKNPTAFYLCASSIGAVRRGEKLFFGSGTQLSVL.

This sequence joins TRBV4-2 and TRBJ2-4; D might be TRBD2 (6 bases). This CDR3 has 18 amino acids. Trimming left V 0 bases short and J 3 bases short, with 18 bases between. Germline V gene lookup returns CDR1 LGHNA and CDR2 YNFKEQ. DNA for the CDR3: TGTGCCAGCAGCCAAGATCCCGTGGAGGGCCGGGGCAAAAACATTCAGTACTTC. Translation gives CASSQDPVEGRGKNIQYF.

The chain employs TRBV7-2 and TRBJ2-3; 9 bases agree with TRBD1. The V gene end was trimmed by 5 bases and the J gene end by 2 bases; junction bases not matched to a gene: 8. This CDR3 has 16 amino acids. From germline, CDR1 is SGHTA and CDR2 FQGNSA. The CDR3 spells CASSHGQGRLTDTQYF. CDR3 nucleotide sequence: TGTGCCAGCAGCCACGGACAGGGGAGACTCACAGATACGCAGTATTTT.

For the CDR3, the DNA is TGTGCCAGCAGCACCCGGGACACCGGATTCTATGGCTACACCTTC. Translated: CASSTRDTGFYGYTF. The chain has TRBV13 and TRBJ1-2; perhaps TRBD1 as D (6 bases). CDR1 and CDR2 from the germline V gene are PRHDT and FYEKMQ (reference sequence). V lost 5 bases, J lost 4 bases, and 17 bases lay in between. The CDR3 loop spans 15 amino acids.

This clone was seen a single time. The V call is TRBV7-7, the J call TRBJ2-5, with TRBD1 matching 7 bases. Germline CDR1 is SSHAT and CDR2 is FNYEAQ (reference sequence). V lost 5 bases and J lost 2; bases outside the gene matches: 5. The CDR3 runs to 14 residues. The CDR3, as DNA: TGTGCCAGCAGCCGACCGGGACAGCAAGAGACCCAGTACTTC. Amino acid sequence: CASSRPGQQETQYF.

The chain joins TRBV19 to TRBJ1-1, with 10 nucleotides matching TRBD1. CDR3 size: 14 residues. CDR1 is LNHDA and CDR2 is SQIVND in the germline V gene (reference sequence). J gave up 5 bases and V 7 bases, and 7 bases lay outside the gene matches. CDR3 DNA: TGTGCCAGTAAGTTAAGGACAGGGGGTACTGAAGCTTTCTTT. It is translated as CASKLRTGGTEAFF.

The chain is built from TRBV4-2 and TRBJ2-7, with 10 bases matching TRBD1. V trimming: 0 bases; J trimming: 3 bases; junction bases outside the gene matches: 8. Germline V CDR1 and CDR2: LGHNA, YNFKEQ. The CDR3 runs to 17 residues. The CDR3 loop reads CASSQDYPGQGSYEQYF. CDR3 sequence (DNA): TGTGCCAGCAGCCAAGATTACCCGGGACAGGGGAGCTACGAGCAGTACTTC.

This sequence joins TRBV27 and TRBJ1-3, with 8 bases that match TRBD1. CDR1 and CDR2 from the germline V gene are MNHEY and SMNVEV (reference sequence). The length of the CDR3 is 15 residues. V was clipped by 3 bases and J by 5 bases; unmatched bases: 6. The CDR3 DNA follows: TGTGCCAGCAGTTTGGGTCAGGGGGCAAGAAACACCATATATTTT. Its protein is CASSLGQGARNTIYF.

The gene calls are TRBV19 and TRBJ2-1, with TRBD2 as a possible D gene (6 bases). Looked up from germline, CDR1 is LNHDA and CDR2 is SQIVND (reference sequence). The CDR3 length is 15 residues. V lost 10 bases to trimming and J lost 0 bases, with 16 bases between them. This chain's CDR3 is CATQGGISSYNEQFF. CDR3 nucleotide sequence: TGTGCCACCCAAGGCGGGATTAGCTCCTACAATGAGCAGTTCTTC.

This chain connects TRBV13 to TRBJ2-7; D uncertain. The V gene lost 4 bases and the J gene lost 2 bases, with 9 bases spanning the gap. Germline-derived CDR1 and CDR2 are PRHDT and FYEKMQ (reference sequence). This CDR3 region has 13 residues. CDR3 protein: CASSSTLTYEQYF. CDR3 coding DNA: TGTGCCAGCAGCTCAACCTTAACCTACGAGCAGTACTTC.

CDR3 sequence: CASSFNVRVVFGYTF. In DNA form, the CDR3 reads TGTGCCAGCAGCTTCAACGTCAGGGTAGTATTCGGCTACACCTTC. The chain carries TRBV7-2 and TRBJ1-2; weak D call: TRBD1 (5 bases). V was trimmed by 3 bases and J by 8 bases, leaving 19 bases between them. The CDR3 runs 15 residues. Germline V CDR1 and CDR2: SGHTA, FQGNSA.

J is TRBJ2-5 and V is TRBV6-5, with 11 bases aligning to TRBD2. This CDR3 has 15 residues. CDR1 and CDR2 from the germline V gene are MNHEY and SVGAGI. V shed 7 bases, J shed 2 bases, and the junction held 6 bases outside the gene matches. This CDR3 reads CASKSGTSGQETQYF. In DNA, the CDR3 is TGTGCCAGCAAATCCGGGACTAGCGGTCAAGAGACCCAGTACTTC.

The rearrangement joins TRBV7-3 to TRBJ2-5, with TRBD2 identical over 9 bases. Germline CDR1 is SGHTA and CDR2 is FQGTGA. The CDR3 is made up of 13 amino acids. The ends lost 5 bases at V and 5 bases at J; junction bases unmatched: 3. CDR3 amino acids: CASSRTSDETQYF. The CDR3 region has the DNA TGTGCCAGCAGCCGGACTAGCGACGAGACCCAGTACTTC.

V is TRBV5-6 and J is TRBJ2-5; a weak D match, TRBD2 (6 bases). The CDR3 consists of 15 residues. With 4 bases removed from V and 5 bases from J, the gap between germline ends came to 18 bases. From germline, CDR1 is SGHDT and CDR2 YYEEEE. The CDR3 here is CASSQPLWGEETQYF. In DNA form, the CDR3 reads TGTGCCAGCAGCCAACCATTGTGGGGGGAGGAGACCCAGTACTTC.

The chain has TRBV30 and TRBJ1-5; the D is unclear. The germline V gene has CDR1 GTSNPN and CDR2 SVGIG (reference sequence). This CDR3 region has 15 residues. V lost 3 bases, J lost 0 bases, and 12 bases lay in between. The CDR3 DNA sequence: TGTGCCTGGAGCTCTGGTTCGAGTAGCAATCAGCCCCAGCATTTT. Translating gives CAWSSGSSSNQPQHF. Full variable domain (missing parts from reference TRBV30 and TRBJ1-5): SQTIHQWPATLVQPVGSPLSLECTVEGTSNPNLYWYRQAAGRGLQLLFYSVGIGQISSEVPQNLSASRPQDRQFILSSKKLLLSDSGFYLCAWSSGSSSNQPQHFGDGTRLSIL.

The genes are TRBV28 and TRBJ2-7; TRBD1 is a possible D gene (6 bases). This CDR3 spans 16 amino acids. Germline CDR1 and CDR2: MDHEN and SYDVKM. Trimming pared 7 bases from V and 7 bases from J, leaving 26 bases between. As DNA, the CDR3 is TGTGCCAGCACCAGGGTGGAGAGAAAAATTAGGGGGGAGCAGTACTTC. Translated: CASTRVERKIRGEQYF.

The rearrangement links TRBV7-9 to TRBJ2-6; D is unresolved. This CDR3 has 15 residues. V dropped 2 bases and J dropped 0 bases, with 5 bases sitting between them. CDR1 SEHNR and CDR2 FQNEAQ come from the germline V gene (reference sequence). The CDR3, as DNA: TGTGCCAGCAGCTTAACCCGCTCTGGGGCCAACGTCCTGACTTTC. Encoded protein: CASSLTRSGANVLTF.

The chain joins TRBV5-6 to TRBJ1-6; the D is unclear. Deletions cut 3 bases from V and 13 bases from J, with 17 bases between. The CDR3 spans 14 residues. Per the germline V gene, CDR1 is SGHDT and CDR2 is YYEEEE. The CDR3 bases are TGTGCCAGCAGCTCAAGGACGGCCGGAGTTCCCCTCCACTTT. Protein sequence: CASSSRTAGVPLHF. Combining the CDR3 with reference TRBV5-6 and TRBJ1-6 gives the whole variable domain DAGVTQSPTHLIKTRGQQVTLRCSPKSGHDTVSWYQQALGQGPQFIFQYYEEEERQRGNFPDRFSGHQFPNYSSELNVNALLLGDSALYLCASSSRTAGVPLHFGNGTRLTVT.

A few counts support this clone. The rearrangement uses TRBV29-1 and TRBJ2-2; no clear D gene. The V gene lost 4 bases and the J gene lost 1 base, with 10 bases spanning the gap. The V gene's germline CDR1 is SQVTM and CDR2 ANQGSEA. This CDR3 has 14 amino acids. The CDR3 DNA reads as TGCAGCGTTGCTTGGCAGAGGAACACCGGGGAGCTGTTTTTT. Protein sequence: CSVAWQRNTGELFF.

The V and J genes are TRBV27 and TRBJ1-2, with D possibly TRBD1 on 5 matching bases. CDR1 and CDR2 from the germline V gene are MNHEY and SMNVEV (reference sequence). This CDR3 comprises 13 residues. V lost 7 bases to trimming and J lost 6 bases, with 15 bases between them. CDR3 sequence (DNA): TGTGCCAGCAAGGGTTCAGGGAGGGATGGCTACACCTTC. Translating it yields CASKGSGRDGYTF.